Described below is a single T cell receptor beta chain sequence and its context. The antigen remains unidentified. The PCR had 60 Vbeta and 13 Jbeta primers. Measured with immunoSEQ multiplex PCR; TCRdb has only the in-frame clones, and not every one. In the table there are approximately 200,000 clones, roughly 83% of which are singletons. The CDR3 is 17 amino acids. The junction had 9 bases not matched to a gene; V was cut back by 0 bases and J by 5 bases. Germline V CDR1 and CDR2: ENHRY, SYGVKD. The data were obtained in a study of cytomegalovirus exposure and HLA in healthy donors. General study findings and limits: In an earlier analysis, most TCR beta V segments were productive about 87% or about 30% of the time.

This receptor was identified in a boy between 10 and 17 years old in good health and CMV-seronegative. V gene TRBV10-3 combines with J gene TRBJ1-5, with 8 bases matching TRBD1. Sequenced: PBMCs. The CDR3 region has the DNA TGTGCCATCAGTGAGTCCCTGGGCCAGGGGGCCTATCAGCCCCAGCATTTT. It translates to CAISESLGQGAYQPQHF.